The 12 T cell receptor beta chains below all came from one sample that was sequenced in a study of regulatory T cells in long-lasting Graves disease. Indicated time point: persistent/refractory GD, antithyroid drugs over 5 years with positive TRAb. RNA extracted from PBMCs served as the sequencing template. TCR beta libraries were built with iRepertoire HTBI primers and Arm-PCR of CDR3 regions. TCRdb reprocessed the multiplex PCR reads with MiXCR, giving one entry per CDR3 protein. The data contain under 500,000 distinct CDR3 sequences, around 20% of them singletons. Sample: peripheral blood mononuclear cells (PBMCs), taken when the disease was refractory, from a patient treated with antithyroid drugs. The receptors stem from a female donor with Graves disease.

The chain combines TRBV5-5 with TRBJ2-7, with TRBD1 matching over 9 bases. The CDR3 sequence is 14 residues long. The germline gives CDR1 SGHKS, CDR2 YYEKEE (reference sequence). The ends lost 3 bases at V and 3 bases at J; junction bases unmatched: 4. The CDR3 spells CASSSGDRDYEQYF. The CDR3, as DNA: TGTGCCAGCAGCTCAGGGGACAGGGACTACGAGCAGTACTTC.

This clonotype has more than one count but fewer than ten. V is TRBV20-1 and J is TRBJ1-2; a possible D gene is TRBD1 (5 bases). CDR3 length: 14 residues. Between the trimmed V and J ends, which lost 0 bases and 2 bases, there was a span of 10 bases. Germline V gene data show CDR1 as DFQATT and CDR2 as SNEGSKA (reference sequence). The CDR3 loop is CSARDGRGNYGYTF. The CDR3, as DNA: TGCAGTGCTAGAGATGGTAGGGGAAACTATGGCTACACCTTC.

The table lists this clonotype with a few counts. The chain recombines TRBV28 with TRBJ2-5; TRBD1 matches at 9 bases. CDR3 length equals 15 residues. In germline, CDR1 is MDHEN, CDR2 SYDVKM. V shed 6 bases, J shed 3 bases, and the junction held 8 bases outside the gene matches. CDR3 amino acids: CASSRPGTGKETQYF. The DNA for the CDR3 is TGTGCCAGCAGCCGCCCGGGGACAGGGAAAGAGACCCAGTACTTC. Combining the CDR3 with reference TRBV28 and TRBJ2-5 gives the whole variable domain DVKVTQSSRYLVKRTGEKVFLECVQDMDHENMFWYRQDPGLGLRLIYFSYDVKMKEKGDIPEGYSVSREKKERFSLILESASTNQTSMYLCASSRPGTGKETQYFGPGTRLLVL.

The rearrangement joins TRBV11-1 to TRBJ2-1; D gene unclear. The CDR3 runs 12 residues. The germline V gene has CDR1 SGHAT and CDR2 FQDESV (reference sequence). Trimming shortened V by 5 bases and J by 7 bases, and 9 bases separated the two germline ends. CDR3 sequence: CASSPGVNEQFF. The CDR3 DNA sequence: TGTGCCAGCAGCCCCGGAGTTAATGAGCAGTTCTTC.

In this sample, this clonotype turned up many times. Its ends do not fully match the called genes, so a read error is possible. The V call is TRBV7-7, the J call TRBJ2-7, with TRBD2 identical over 8 bases. This CDR3 comprises 13 residues. The germline V gene has CDR1 SSHAT and CDR2 FNYEAQ (reference sequence). CDR3: CASSWREDYEQYF. CDR3 nucleotide sequence: TGTGCTAGCAGCTGGCGGGAGGATTACGAGCAGTACTTC.

The chain has TRBV30 and TRBJ1-1; D not certain. This CDR3 is built from 13 residues. Trimming left V 0 bases short and J 1 base short, with 6 bases between. Per germline, CDR1 GTSNPN and CDR2 SVGIG (reference sequence). CDR3 loop: CAWSVKQNTEAFF. The CDR3 bases are TGTGCCTGGAGTGTTAAACAGAACACTGAAGCTTTCTTT.

This clonotype was seen at least ten times. J is TRBJ2-7 and V is TRBV20-1; D may be TRBD1 (6 bases). Trimming removed 3 bases from V and 2 bases from J, with 14 bases in between. The germline gives CDR1 DFQATT, CDR2 SNEGSKA (reference sequence). This CDR3 comprises 14 residues. In DNA, the CDR3 is TGCAGTGCTAGCGGGGACAACCCACCCTACGAGCAGTACTTC. Translating gives CSASGDNPPYEQYF.

This clonotype has a count of ten or more. The genes are TRBV7-2 and TRBJ2-7, with D maybe TRBD2 (5 bases). The germline V gene has CDR1 SGHTA and CDR2 FQGNSA. V was pared by 4 bases and J by 4 bases, with 11 bases between. The CDR3 length is 13 residues. The CDR3 nucleotides read TGTGCCAGCAGCTCGGCGGGCGGGTACGAGCAGTACTTC. Protein: CASSSAGGYEQYF.

The sample holds many counts of this clonotype. CDR3 amino acids: CASSQEGGARGQETQYF. CDR3 nucleotides: TGTGCCAGCAGCCAAGAAGGGGGGGCAAGGGGGCAAGAGACCCAGTACTTC. The chain uses TRBV3-1 and TRBJ2-5; possible D gene TRBD2, 7 bases. Germline CDR1 reads LGHDT; CDR2 reads YNNKEL (reference sequence). This CDR3 contains 17 residues. Trimming stripped 0 bases from V and 2 bases from J, with 16 bases between.

This clonotype was seen a few times. This chain connects TRBV7-2 to TRBJ1-4; D remains ambiguous. V was shortened by 3 bases and J by 1 base, with 9 bases between the two germline ends. The CDR3 is 15 amino acids. The V gene's germline CDR1 is SGHTA and CDR2 FQGNSA. The CDR3 is CASSFQSGTNEKLFF. DNA of the CDR3: TGTGCCAGCAGCTTTCAGTCCGGAACTAATGAAAAACTGTTTTTT.

This clonotype was picked up many times. The chain combines TRBV14 with TRBJ2-7; D is undetermined. The V gene's germline CDR1 is SGHDN and CDR2 FVKESK. This CDR3 region has 13 residues. Trimming cost V 0 bases and J 5 bases, with 8 bases left between them. The CDR3 reads CASSQDFVDEQYF. CDR3 DNA sequence: TGTGCCAGCAGCCAAGATTTTGTGGACGAGCAGTACTTC.

This sequence joins TRBV6-1 and TRBJ1-1; D not resolved. There are 12 residues in the CDR3. Germline lookup yields CDR1 MNHNS and CDR2 SASEGT. The V end lost 2 bases, the J end lost 6 bases, and 7 bases lay between the germline ends. The CDR3 DNA is TGTGCCAGCAGTGAACTAGGGCCTGAAGCTTTCTTT. Its protein is CASSELGPEAFF.